Below are 5 T cell receptor beta chains sequenced from a single sample in a study of blood T cell repertoires in COVID-19 (TCRdb year 2020). The library was made by the immunoSEQ multiplex PCR assay. Here the immuneACCESS table is served through TCRdb, limited to in-frame sequences with V and J called. Missing clones are a known gap in these copies; in checked studies unresolved V genes cover under half, and the rest lacks a known reason. This sample gives 150,000 to 200,000 clones in total; about 85% of them show up just once. The ten largest account for 0.99% of the sample. Source material: peripheral blood. The source is a man younger than 35 with acute or convalescent COVID-19.

The rearrangement links TRBV4-1 to TRBJ1-2; no firm D call. V lost 10 bases, J lost 0 bases, and 15 bases lay in between. The CDR3 sequence is 14 residues long. The germline V gene has CDR1 MGHRA and CDR2 YSYEKL. The CDR3 sequence: CATSREVSNYGYTF. In DNA form, the CDR3 reads TGCGCCACTTCAAGGGAGGTTTCTAACTATGGCTACACCTTC.

The V and J genes are TRBV7-3 and TRBJ1-2, with TRBD1 matching over 10 bases. The CDR3 consists of 13 residues. After removal of 6 bases from V and 6 bases from J, the junction contained 4 bases not matched to a gene. The germline gives CDR1 SGHTA, CDR2 FQGTGA. The CDR3 DNA follows: TGTGCCAGCAGTTCCGGGACAGGGGATGGCTACACCTTC. As protein: CASSSGTGDGYTF.

The rearrangement joins TRBV28 to TRBJ1-2; D unclear. The V gene's germline CDR1 is MDHEN and CDR2 SYDVKM. Trimming shortened V by 6 bases and J by 3 bases, and 14 bases separated the two germline ends. The CDR3 consists of 14 residues. The CDR3 nucleotides are TGTGCCAGCAGCGGGCGGGGATACGACTATGGCTACACCTTC. Protein product: CASSGRGYDYGYTF.

By share of the sample, this clone is medium-sized. The chain recombines TRBV1 with TRBJ2-3; the table calls TRBD1, which could not be checked here. TRBV1 is a known pseudogene. This CDR3 is built from 15 residues. In DNA form, the CDR3 reads TGCACCAGCAGCCAACGAGACAGGGGGGGGGATACGCAGTATTTT. Its protein product is CTSSQRDRGGDTQYF.

The rearrangement uses TRBV7-9 and TRBJ2-1; TRBD2 aligns across 9 bases. The CDR3 has 15 residues. Germline V CDR1 and CDR2: SEHNR, FQNEAQ (reference sequence). The junction had 5 bases not matched to a gene; V was cut back by 1 base and J by 7 bases. The CDR3 DNA reads TGTGCCAGCAGCTTAGTTGCGGGGGGGAGGAATGAGCAGTTCTTC. As protein: CASSLVAGGRNEQFF.